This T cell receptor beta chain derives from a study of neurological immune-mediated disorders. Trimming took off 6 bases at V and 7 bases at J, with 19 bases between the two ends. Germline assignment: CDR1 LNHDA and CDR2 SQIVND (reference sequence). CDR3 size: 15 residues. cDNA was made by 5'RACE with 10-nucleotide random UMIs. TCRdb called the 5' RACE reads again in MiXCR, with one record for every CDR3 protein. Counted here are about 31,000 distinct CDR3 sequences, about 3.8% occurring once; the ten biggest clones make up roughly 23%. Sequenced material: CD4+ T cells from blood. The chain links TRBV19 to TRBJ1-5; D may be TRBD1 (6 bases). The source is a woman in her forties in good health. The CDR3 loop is CASRSRSTDRQPQHF. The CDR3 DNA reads TGTGCCAGTAGGAGCAGGTCAACAGACAGGCAGCCCCAGCATTTT.